This entry describes one TCR beta chain. The CDR3 has 18 amino acids. Germline CDR1 is SGHTS and CDR2 is YDEGEE. The V end lost 1 base, the J end lost 2 bases, and 19 bases lay between the germline ends. Sequenced by immunoSEQ multiplex PCR; TCRdb stores in-frame clones only, minus some. Among 130,000 or so clones listed, around 84% were seen once. This sample is drawn from a study of PD-L1 blockade in urothelial cancer. Stated time point: pretreatment peripheral blood. Patients were diagnosed with urothelial carcinoma, either locally advanced or metastatic. The TCR originated in a man in his forties or fifties with urothelial cancer. The sequencing used PBMCs, collected around atezolizumab (anti-PD-L1) treatment. This sequence joins TRBV5-8 and TRBJ1-5; D unclear. CDR3 nucleotide sequence: TGTGCCAGCAGCTTGTTTGTGGAGGGTGTGATCGGCAATCAGCCCCAGCATTTT. This codes for CASSLFVEGVIGNQPQHF. The variable domain in full, completed from reference TRBV5-8 and TRBJ1-5, reads EAGVTQSPTHLIKTRGQQATLRCSPISGHTSVYWYQQALGLGLQFLLWYDEGEERNRGNFPPRFSGRQFPNYSSELNVNALELEDSALYLCASSLFVEGVIGNQPQHFGDGTRLSIL.